This TCR beta chain was identified in a study of T cell responses to AZD1222 COVID-19 vaccine. Study-wide results and caveats: Targets within unmutated variant regions were reportedly found for nearly half of spike-specific TCRs. At 160-218 and 743-854, vaccine-associated CD4 TCRs were dominant, and they spanned spike.

In regard to this clone: Antigen unknown.

Produced via immunoSEQ multiplex PCR; TCRdb's table is partial and in-frame only. Of about 150,000 clones in the sample, roughly 87% were seen once. The V gene's germline CDR1 is MNHEY and CDR2 SVGAGI. The CDR3 is 15 amino acids. With 1 base clipped from V and 4 bases from J, the junction kept 2 bases outside the gene matches. This sequence joins TRBV6-5 and TRBJ2-5, with 11 nucleotides matching TRBD2. This TCR derives from an adult who received the AZD1222 COVID-19 vaccine. The sample here was peripheral blood, taken 28 days after the second AZD1222 dose. CDR3: CASSYLAGGLETQYF. The CDR3 nucleotides are TGTGCCAGCAGTTACTTAGCGGGGGGGCTAGAGACCCAGTACTTC.